This section outlines one T cell receptor (beta chain) sequence together with its context. Without a recorded count, this clone is taken to be medium-sized (0.01 to 0.1%) from its frequency. The antigen it binds to is not known. The data belong to a study of synovial regulatory T cells in juvenile arthritis (dated by TCRdb to about 2015). Background on the whole study: Among sequenced patients, a few were therapy-naive, one received methotrexate plus infliximab, several received methotrexate, and one had no treatment information. Although effector T cell subsets in the cohort were also sequenced for comparisons, the Treg dataset on its own covers only blood and synovial fluid Treg cells. The TCR repertoire comparisons covered Treg and Teff subsets from roughly ten JIA patients with active disease. Using matched patient samples, the researchers compared TCRbeta CDR3 repertoires across three groups: blood iaTreg cells, other blood Treg cells and synovial fluid Treg cells.

The germline V gene (reference sequence) supplies CDR1 SSHAT and CDR2 FNYEAQ. From its cysteine to its phenylalanine, the CDR3 spans 14 amino acids. DNA is not recorded here. HLA-DR+ Treg cells were designated as iaTreg cells, which were found to be more frequent in NO ID than ID patients at Tend and were hypothesised to expand during inflammation. The donors for the TCR repertoire analysis were 11 juvenile idiopathic arthritis patients with active disease who had not reached inactive disease, of whom 3 were polyarticular and 8 were oligoarticular. The median age of the TCR-sequenced patients was more than 10 years (range roughly 2.3-25), and their median disease duration was approximately seven years (range 0.2-19.1). Samples for TCR repertoire analysis were collected at two centres in Italy. Peripheral blood mononuclear cells were separated using a Histopaque-1077 density gradient and frozen in approximately 90% FCS with around 10% DMSO.

Here is what the overall study found, with its caveats: iaTreg TCR repertoires were found to be largely private across patients and to partially overlap with synovial Teff and blood CPL repertoires. Synovial Treg cells shared more CDR3 sequences with iaTreg cells than with other blood Treg cells, and Chao-Jaccard similarity confirmed that synovial Treg cells were more closely related to iaTreg cells. Blood iaTreg cells showed lower TCR diversity than other blood Treg cells, consistent with antigen-driven expansion.

The library was prepared using the immunoSEQ multiplex PCR assay. TCRbeta CDR3 sequencing was carried out by Adaptive Biotechnologies. The authors' pipeline ran thus. Repertoire similarity was assessed with the Chao-modified Jaccard index and with the median clonotype overlap from 200 random subsamples of equal sample size. Similarity analyses were performed using either productive nucleotide sequences or in silico-translated amino acid sequences. Hierarchical clustering with single linkage and t-SNE based on Chao-modified Jaccard distances were used to compare repertoires. Repertoire diversity was quantified with the Renyi index, after sample size normalisation, across a range of alpha values. This is the immuneACCESS table as TCRdb keeps it, with only in-frame sequences that have V and J called. A part of the clones is gone; compared with another copy, unresolved V genes explain less than half, and the rest is unexplained. V and J calls and clone size are as listed in that table; D and trimming were resolved from the DNA. The sample's table lists a count of 800 to 1,100 clones. 3.5% to 5% of the sample is taken by the ten largest.

This chain is built from TRBV7-7 and TRBJ2-5. The clonotype was recovered from a donor younger than 30 with juvenile idiopathic arthritis. What was sequenced was Treg cells from blood. The cell subset or site label of this sample denotes: HLA-DR+ inflammation-associated blood Treg cells. The CDR3 region: CASSLHPGGETQYF.